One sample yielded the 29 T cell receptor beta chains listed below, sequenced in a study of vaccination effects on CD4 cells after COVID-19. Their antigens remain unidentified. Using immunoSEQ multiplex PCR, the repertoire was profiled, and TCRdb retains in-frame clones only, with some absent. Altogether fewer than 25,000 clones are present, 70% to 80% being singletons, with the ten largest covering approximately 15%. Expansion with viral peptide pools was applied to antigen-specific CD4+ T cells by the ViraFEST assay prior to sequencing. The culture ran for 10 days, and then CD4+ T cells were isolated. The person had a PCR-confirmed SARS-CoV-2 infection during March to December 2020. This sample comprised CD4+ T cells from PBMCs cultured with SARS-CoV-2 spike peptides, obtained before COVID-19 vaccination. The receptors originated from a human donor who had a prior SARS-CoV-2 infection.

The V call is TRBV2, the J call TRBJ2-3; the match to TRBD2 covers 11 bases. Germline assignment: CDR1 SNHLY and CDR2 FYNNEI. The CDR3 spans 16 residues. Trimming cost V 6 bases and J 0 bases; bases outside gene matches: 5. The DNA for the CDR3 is TGTGCCAGCAGGGAGGGACTAGCGGAGAGCACAGATACGCAGTATTTT. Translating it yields CASREGLAESTDTQYF.

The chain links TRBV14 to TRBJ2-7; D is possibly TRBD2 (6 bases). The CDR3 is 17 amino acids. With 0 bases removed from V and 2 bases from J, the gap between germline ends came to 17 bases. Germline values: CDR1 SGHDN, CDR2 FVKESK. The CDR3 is CASSQEGWGDSPYEQYF. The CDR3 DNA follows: TGTGCCAGCAGCCAAGAAGGGTGGGGGGACTCCCCCTACGAGCAGTACTTC.

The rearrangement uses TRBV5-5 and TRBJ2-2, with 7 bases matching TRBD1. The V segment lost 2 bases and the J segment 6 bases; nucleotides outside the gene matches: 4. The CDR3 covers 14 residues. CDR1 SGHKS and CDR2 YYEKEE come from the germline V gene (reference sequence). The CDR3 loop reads CASSFRDRAGELFF. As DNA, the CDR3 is TGTGCCAGCAGCTTCCGCGACAGGGCCGGGGAGCTGTTTTTT.

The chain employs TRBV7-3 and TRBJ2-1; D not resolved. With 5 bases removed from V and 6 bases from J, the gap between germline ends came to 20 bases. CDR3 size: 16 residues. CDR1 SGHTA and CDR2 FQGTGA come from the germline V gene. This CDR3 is CASSPAPGLQGNEQFF. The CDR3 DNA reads TGTGCCAGCAGCCCCGCCCCGGGTTTGCAAGGCAATGAGCAGTTCTTC.

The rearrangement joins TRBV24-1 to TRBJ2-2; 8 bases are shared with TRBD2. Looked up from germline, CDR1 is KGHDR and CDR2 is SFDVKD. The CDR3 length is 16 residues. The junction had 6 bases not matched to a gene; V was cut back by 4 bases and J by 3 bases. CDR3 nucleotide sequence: TGTGCCACCAGTGAGGGAGGGACTAGTGACACCGGGGAGCTGTTTTTT. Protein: CATSEGGTSDTGELFF.

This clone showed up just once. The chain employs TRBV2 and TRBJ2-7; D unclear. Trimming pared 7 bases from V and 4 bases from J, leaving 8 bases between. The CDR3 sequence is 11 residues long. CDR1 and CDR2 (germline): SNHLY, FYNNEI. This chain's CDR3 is CASKREYEQYF. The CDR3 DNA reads TGTGCCAGCAAAAGAGAATACGAGCAGTACTTC.

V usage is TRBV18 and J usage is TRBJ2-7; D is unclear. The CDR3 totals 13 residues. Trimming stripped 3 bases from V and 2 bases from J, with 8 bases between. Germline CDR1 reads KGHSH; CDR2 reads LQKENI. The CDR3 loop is CASSPPMAYEQYF. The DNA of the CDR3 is TGTGCCAGCTCACCTCCGATGGCCTACGAGCAGTACTTC.

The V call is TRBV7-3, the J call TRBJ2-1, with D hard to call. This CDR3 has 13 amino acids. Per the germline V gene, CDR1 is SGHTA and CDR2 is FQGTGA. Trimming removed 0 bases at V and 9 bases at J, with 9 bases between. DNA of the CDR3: TGTGCCAGCAGCTTAACGTCAACGGCTGAGCAGTTCTTC. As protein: CASSLTSTAEQFF.

CDR3 DNA sequence: TGTGCCAGCAGTTTCGGAAAACAAGAGACCCAGTACTTC. This sequence encodes CASSFGKQETQYF. The V and J genes are TRBV12-3 or TRBV12-4 and TRBJ2-5; D not certain. The CDR3 is 13 amino acids. Between the trimmed V and J ends, which lost 3 bases and 2 bases, there was a span of 7 bases.

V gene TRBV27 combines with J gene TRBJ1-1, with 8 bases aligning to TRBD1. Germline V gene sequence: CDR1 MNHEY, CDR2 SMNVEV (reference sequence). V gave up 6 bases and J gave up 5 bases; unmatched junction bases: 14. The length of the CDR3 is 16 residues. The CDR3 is CASRDRASIASTEAFF. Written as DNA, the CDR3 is TGTGCCAGCAGGGACAGGGCATCGATTGCTAGTACTGAAGCTTTCTTT.

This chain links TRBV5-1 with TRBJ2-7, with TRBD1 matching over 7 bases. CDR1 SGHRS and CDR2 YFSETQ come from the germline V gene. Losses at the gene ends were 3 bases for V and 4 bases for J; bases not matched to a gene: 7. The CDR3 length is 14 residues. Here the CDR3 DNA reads TGCGCCAGCAGCTCGGAACCACAGGGGTACGAGCAGTACTTC. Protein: CASSSEPQGYEQYF.

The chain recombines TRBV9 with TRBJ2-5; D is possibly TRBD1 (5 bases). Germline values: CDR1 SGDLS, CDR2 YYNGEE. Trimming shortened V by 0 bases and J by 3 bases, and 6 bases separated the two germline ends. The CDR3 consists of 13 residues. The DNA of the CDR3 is TGTGCCAGCAGCGTAGCAGGGAAAGAGACCCAGTACTTC. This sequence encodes CASSVAGKETQYF.

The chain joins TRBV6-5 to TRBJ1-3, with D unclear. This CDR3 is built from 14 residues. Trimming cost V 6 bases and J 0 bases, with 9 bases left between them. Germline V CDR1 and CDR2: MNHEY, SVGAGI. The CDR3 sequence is CASSRRDSGNTIYF. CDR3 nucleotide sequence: TGTGCCAGCAGCCGACGGGACTCTGGAAACACCATATATTTT.

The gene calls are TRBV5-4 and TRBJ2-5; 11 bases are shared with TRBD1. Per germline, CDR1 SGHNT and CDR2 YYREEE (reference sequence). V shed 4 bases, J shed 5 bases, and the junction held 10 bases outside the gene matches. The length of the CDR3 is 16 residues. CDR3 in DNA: TGTGCCAGCAGCGCACCACCGGGACAGGGGGACGAGACCCAGTACTTC. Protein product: CASSAPPGQGDETQYF. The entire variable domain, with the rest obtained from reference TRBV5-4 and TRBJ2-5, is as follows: ETGVTQSPTHLIKTRGQQVTLRCSSQSGHNTVSWYQQALGQGPQFIFQYYREEENGRGNFPPRFSGLQFPNYSSELNVNALELDDSALYLCASSAPPGQGDETQYFGPGTRLLVL.

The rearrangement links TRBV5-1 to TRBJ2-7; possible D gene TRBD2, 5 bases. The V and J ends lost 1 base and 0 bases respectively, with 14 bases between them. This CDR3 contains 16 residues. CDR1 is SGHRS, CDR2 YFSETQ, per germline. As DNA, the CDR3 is TGCGCCAGCAGCTTGTTTTTTGGCGGGCGCTCCTACGAGCAGTACTTC. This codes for CASSLFFGGRSYEQYF.

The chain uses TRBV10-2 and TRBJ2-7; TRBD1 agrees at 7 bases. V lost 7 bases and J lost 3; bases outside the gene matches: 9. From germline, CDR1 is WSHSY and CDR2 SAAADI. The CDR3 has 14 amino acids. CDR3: CASIGPGGNYEQYF. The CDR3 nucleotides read TGCGCCAGCATAGGGCCAGGGGGTAACTACGAGCAGTACTTC.

CDR3 DNA: TGCGCCAGCAGCGTGGGACTAGCGGGGGACGAGCAGTACTTC. It translates to CASSVGLAGDEQYF. The V and J genes are TRBV5-1 and TRBJ2-7, with TRBD2 matching 14 bases. Germline lookup yields CDR1 SGHRS and CDR2 YFSETQ. Unmatched junction bases numbered 2, after V lost 4 bases and J lost 5 bases. The CDR3 has 14 residues.

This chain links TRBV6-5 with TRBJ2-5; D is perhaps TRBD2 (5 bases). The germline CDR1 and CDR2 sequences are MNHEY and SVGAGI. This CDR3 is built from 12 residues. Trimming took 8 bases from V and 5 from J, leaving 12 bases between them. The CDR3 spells CASGRIAETQYF. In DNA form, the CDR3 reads TGTGCCAGCGGACGTATAGCGGAGACCCAGTACTTC.

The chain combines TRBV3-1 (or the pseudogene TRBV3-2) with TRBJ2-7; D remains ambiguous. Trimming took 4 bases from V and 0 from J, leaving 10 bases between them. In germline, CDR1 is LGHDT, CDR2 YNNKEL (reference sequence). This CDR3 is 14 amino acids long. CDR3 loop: CASSPTRNSYEQYF. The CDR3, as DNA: TGTGCCAGCAGCCCCACGCGGAACTCCTACGAGCAGTACTTC.

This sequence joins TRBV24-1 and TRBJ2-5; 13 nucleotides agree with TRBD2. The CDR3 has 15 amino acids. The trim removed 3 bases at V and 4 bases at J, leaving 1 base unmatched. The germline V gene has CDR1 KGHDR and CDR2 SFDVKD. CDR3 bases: TGTGCCACCAGTGATCGACTAGCGGGGGGAGAGACCCAGTACTTC. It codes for CATSDRLAGGETQYF.

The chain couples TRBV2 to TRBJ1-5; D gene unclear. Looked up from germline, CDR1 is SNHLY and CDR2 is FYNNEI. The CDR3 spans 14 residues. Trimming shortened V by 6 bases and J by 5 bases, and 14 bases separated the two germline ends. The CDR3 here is CASSEQGGDQPQHF. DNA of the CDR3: TGTGCCAGCAGCGAACAAGGAGGCGATCAGCCCCAGCATTTT.

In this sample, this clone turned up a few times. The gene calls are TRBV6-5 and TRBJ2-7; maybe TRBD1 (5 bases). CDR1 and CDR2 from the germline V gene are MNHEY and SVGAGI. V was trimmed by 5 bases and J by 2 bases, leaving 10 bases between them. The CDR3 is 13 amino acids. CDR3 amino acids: CASSRGDTYEQYF. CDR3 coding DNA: TGTGCCAGCAGTAGGGGCGATACCTACGAGCAGTACTTC.

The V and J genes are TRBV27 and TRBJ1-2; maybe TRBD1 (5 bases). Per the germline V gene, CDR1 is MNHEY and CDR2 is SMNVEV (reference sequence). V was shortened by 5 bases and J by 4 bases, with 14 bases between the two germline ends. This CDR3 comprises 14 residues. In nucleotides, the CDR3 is TGTGCCAGCAGTCGGGGGGGACTGCCCTATGGCTACACCTTC. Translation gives CASSRGGLPYGYTF.

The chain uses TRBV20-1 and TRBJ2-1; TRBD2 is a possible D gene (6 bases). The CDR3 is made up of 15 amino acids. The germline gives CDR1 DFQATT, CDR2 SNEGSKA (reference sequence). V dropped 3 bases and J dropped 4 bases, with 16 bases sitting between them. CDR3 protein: CSASPLKRVYNEQFF. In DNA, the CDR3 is TGCAGTGCTAGTCCCCTCAAGCGGGTGTACAATGAGCAGTTCTTC.

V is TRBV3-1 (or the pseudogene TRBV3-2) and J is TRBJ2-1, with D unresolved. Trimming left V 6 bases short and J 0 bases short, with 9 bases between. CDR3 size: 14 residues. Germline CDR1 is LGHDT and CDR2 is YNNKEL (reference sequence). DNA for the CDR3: TGTGCCAGCAGTGTGCGGAGCTCCTACAATGAGCAGTTCTTC. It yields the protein CASSVRSSYNEQFF.

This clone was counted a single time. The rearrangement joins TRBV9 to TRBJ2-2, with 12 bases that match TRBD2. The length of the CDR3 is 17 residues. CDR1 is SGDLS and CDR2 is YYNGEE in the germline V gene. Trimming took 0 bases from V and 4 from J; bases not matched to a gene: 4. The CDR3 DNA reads TGTGCCAGCAGCGTAGGTCTAGCGGGGGGGCGCACCGGGGAGCTGTTTTTT. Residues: CASSVGLAGGRTGELFF.

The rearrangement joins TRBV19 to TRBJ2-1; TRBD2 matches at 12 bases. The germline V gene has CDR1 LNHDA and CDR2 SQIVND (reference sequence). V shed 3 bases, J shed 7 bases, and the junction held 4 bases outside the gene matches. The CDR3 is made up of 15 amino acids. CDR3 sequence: CASSILAGGLNEQFF. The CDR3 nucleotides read TGTGCCAGTAGTATCCTAGCGGGAGGGCTAAATGAGCAGTTCTTC.

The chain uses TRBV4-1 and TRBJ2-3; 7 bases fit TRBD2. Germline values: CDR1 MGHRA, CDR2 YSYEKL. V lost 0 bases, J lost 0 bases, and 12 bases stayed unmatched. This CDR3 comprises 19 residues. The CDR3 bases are TGCGCCAGCAGCCAAGATCCAACTTTCCTAGCGGCAAGCACAGATACGCAGTATTTT. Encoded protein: CASSQDPTFLAASTDTQYF.

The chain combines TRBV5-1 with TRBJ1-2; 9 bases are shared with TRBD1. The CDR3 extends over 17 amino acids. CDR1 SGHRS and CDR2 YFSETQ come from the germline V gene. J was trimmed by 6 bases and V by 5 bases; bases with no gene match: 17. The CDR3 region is CASRHDPWTGEKDGYTF. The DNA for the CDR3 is TGCGCCAGCAGACACGACCCGTGGACAGGGGAAAAAGATGGCTACACCTTC.